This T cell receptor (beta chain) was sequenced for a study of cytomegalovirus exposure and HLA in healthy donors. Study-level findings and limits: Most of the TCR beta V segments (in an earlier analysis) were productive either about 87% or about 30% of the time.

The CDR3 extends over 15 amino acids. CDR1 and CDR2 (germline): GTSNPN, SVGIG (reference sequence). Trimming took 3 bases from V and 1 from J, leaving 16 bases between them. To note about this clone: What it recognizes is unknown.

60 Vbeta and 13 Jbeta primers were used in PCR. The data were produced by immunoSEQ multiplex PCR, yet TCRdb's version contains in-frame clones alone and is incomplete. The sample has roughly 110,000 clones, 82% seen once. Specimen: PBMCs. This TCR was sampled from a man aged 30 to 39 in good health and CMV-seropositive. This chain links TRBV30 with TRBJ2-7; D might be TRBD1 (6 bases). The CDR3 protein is CAWSKSDRFSYEQYF. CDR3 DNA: TGTGCCTGGAGCAAAAGCGACAGGTTTTCCTACGAGCAGTACTTC.